A single T cell receptor beta chain is shown here with its context. Its antigen is unknown. This sample is part of a study of cytomegalovirus exposure and HLA in healthy donors. CDR1 is LGHNA, CDR2 YSLEER, per germline. The CDR3 consists of 15 residues. V gave up 4 bases and J gave up 5 bases, with 14 bases separating them. Profiled with immunoSEQ multiplex PCR; TCRdb holds only in-frame clones, not every one. The table lists roughly 80,000 clones, approximately 95% of them singletons, with 2.5% to 3.5% in the top ten. Study observations and caveats: Specificity of a few CMV-associated chains for CMV antigens was verified in vitro. Reportedly, cytomegalovirus status was diagnosed with high sensitivity and specificity.

The TCR originated in a young woman in good health and CMV-seropositive. Sequencing was done on a sample of PBMCs. The chain couples TRBV4-3 to TRBJ2-2; TRBD1 might be the D (5 bases). The CDR3: CASSPGLIGTGELFF. The CDR3 DNA reads as TGCGCCAGCAGCCCAGGGCTAATCGGGACCGGGGAGCTGTTTTTT.